The clone carrying this TCR beta chain showed up many times. Its specificity is not known. The germline gives CDR1 SQVTM, CDR2 ANQGSEA. The CDR3 extends over 12 amino acids. Trimming left V 4 bases short and J 1 base short, with 7 bases between. This specimen comes from a study of early T cells in non-severe SARS-CoV-2 infection. Study overall: From unsorted whole blood, bulk RNA was sequenced, and the chains remained unpaired. Study-wide results and limits: VDJdb matching, biased toward anti-spike CD8 responses, missed private and CD4 specificities.

Individual cDNA molecules received unique molecular identifiers. TCRdb used MiXCR to reprocess the 5' RACE reads, holding one entry per CDR3 protein. The data contain tens of thousands of distinct CDR3 sequences, around an eighth of them singletons. Here the sequenced sample was whole blood, taken at baseline. This sequence originates from an adult who was a healthcare worker with PCR-confirmed SARS-CoV-2 infection or an uninfected control (not recorded which). The genes are TRBV29-1 and TRBJ1-2; TRBD1 might be the D (5 bases). Here the CDR3 reads CSVGGDNYGYTF. CDR3 bases: TGCAGCGTTGGGGGGGATAACTATGGCTACACCTTC. Together with reference TRBV29-1 and TRBJ1-2, the CDR3 gives the full variable domain: SAVISQKPSRDICQRGTSLTIQCQVDSQVTMMFWYRQQPGQSLTLIATANQGSEATYESGFVIDKFPISRPNLTFSTLTVSNMSPEDSSIYLCSVGGDNYGYTFGSGTRLTVV.